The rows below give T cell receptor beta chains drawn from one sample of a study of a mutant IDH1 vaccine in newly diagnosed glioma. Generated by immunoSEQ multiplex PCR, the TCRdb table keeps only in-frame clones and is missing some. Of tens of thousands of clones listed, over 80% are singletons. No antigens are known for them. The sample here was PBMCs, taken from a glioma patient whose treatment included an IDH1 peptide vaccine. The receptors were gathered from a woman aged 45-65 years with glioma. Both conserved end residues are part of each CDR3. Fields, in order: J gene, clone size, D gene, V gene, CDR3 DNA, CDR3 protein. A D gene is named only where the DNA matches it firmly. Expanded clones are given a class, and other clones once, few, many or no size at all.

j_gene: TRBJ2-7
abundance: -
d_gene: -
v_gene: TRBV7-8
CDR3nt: TGTGCCAGCAGCTTAGTAGGGGGGCCTGACACCTCCTACGAGCAGTACTTC
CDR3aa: CASSLVGGPDTSYEQYF

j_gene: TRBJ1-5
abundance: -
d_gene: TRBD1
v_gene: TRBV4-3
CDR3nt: TGCGCCAGCAGCCTAAGGACAGGGAGAAACTATCAGCCCCAGCATTTT
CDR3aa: CASSLRTGRNYQPQHF

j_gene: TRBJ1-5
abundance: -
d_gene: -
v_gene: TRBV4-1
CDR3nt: TGCGCCAGCAGCCAAGTCTCCGGCAGCCTCAATCAGCCCCAGCATTTT
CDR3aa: CASSQVSGSLNQPQHF

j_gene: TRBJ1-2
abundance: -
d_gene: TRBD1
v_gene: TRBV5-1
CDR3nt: TGCGCCAGCAGCTCCGGACAGGGAATTTATGGCTACACCTTC
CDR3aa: CASSSGQGIYGYTF

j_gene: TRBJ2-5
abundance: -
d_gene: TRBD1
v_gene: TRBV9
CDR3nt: TGTGCCAGCAGCGCCACAGGGGATCGGAAGACCCAGTACTTC
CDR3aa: CASSATGDRKTQYF

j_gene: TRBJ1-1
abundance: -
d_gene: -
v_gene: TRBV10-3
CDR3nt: TGTGCCATCAGTGGTCGGGAGGGGGTTACGGAAGCTTTCTTT
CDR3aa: CAISGREGVTEAFF

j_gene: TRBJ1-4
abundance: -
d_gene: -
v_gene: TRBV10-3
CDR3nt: TGTGCCATCAGACAAGGGGATCTGACTAATGAAAAACTGTTTTTT
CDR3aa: CAIRQGDLTNEKLFF

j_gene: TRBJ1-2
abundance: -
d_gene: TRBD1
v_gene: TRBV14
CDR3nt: TGTGCCAGCAGCCCAATTGACAGGGGTTATTATGGCTACACCTTC
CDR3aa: CASSPIDRGYYGYTF

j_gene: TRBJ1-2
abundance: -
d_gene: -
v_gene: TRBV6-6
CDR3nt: TGTGCCAGCAGTTATGACGGCTATGGCTACACCTTC
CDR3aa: CASSYDGYGYTF

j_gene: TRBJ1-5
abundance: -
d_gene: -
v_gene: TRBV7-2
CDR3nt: TGTGCCAGCAGCTCGTTCAATAGCAATCAGCCCCAGCATTTT
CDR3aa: CASSSFNSNQPQHF

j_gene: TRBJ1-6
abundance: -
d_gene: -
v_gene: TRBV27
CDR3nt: TGTGCCAGCAGTTCCTCGGGACAAATTAATTCACCCCTCCACTTT
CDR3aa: CASSSSGQINSPLHF

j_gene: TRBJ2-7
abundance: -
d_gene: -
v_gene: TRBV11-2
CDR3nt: TGTGCCAGCAGCTTAGAGGGTGGGTCTCGCCACGAGCAGTACTTC
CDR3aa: CASSLEGGSRHEQYF

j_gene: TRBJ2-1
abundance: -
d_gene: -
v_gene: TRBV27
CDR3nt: TGTGCCAGCAGTTTACTGGGACATTCCTACAATGAGCAGTTCTTC
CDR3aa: CASSLLGHSYNEQFF

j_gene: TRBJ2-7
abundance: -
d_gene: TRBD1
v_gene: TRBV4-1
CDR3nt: TGCGCCAGCAGTTCGGACAGGTACTACGAGCAGTACTTC
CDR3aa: CASSSDRYYEQYF

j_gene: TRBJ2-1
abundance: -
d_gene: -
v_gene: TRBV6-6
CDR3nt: TGTGCCAGCAGTCGCAGGGTAGGGGCCTACAATGAGCAGTTCTTC
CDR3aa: CASSRRVGAYNEQFF

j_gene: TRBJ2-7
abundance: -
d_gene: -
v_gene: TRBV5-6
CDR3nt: TGTGCCAGCAGCCGTGGGGGGATCTTCGAGCAGTACTTC
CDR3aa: CASSRGGIFEQYF

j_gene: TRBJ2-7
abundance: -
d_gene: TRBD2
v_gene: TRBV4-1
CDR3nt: TGCGCCAGCAGCCCGTTAGCGGGGGGTGGGTCCTACGAGCAGTACTTC
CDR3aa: CASSPLAGGGSYEQYF

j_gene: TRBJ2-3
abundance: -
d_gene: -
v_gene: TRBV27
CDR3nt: TGTGCCAGCAGAACCGACAGTACGCAGTATTTT
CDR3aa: CASRTDSTQYF

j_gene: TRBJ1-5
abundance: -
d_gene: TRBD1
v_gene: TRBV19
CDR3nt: TGTGCCAGTAGTACCCGGACAGGTTCCAATCAGCCCCAGCATTTT
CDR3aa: CASSTRTGSNQPQHF

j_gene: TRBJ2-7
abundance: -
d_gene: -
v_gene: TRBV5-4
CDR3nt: TGTGCCAGCAGCTCTAGCGACAGCGAGCAGTACTTC
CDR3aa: CASSSSDSEQYF

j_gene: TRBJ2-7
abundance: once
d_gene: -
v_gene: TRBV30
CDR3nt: TGTGCCTGGAGTCCTAGGGCGTATGCCCTCTACGAGCAGTACTTC
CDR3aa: CAWSPRAYALYEQYF

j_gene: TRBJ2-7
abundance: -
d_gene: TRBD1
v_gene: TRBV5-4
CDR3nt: TGTGCCAGCAGCCCGAGGACAGGGAGAGAGCAGTACTTC
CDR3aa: CASSPRTGREQYF

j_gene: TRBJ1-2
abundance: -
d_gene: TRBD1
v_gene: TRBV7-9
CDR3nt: TGTGCCAGCAGCCCTGGACAGGGGGCCGGCGGCTACACCTTC
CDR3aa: CASSPGQGAGGYTF

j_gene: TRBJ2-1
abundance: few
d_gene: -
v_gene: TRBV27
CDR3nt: TGTGCCAGCAGTTTGGGGTCAAATGAGCAGTTCTTC
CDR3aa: CASSLGSNEQFF

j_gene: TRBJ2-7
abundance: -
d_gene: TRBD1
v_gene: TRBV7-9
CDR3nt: TGTGCCAGCAGCTCTACCGGGACAGGTTCCTACGAGCAGTACTTC
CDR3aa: CASSSTGTGSYEQYF

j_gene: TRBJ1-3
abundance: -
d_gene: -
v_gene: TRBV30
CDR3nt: TGTGCCTGGAACTCTTTGGCGGGAAACACCATATATTTT
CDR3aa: CAWNSLAGNTIYF

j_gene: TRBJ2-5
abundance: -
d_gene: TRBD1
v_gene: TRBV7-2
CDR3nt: TGTGCCAGCAGCCAAGTAGGGGGCTATCAAGAGACCCAGTACTTC
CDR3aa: CASSQVGGYQETQYF

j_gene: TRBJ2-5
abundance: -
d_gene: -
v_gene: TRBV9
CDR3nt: TGTGCCAGCAGCGCCGGACCTATACAGACCCAGTACTTC
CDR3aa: CASSAGPIQTQYF

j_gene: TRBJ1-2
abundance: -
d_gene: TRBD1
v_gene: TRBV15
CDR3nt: TGTGCCACCAGCAGAGAGGCAGGGGGTAGCTATGGCTACACCTTC
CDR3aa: CATSREAGGSYGYTF

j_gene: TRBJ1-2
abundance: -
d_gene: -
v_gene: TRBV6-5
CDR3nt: TGTGCCAGCTACAGAAACTATGGCTACACCTTC
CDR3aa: CASYRNYGYTF

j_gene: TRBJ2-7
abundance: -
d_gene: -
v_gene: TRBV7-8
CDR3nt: TGTGCCAGCAGTTACATCTACGAGCAGTACTTC
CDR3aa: CASSYIYEQYF

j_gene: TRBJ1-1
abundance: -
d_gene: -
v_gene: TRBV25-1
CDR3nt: TGTGCCAGCAGTGAAAACAGGCTGAACACTGAAGCTTTCTTT
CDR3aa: CASSENRLNTEAFF

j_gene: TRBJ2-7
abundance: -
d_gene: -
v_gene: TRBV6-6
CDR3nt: TGTGCCAGCAGTGGGACGGCTACCTACGAGCAGTACTTC
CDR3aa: CASSGTATYEQYF